These 7 T cell receptor beta chains share one sample of origin, sequenced in a study of monozygotic twins with inflammatory bowel disease. TCRdb re-called the 5' RACE reads and shows each CDR3 protein once, DNA omitted. The table for this sample gives about 110,000 distinct CDR3 sequences. The source material was blood. Receptor source: a human donor with ulcerative colitis or Crohn's disease, or a healthy co-twin of an affected twin (not recorded which).

The chain recombines TRBV4-3 with TRBJ2-1. The CDR3 contains 15 residues. Germline V CDR1 and CDR2: LGHNA, YSLEER. CDR3 sequence: CASSQGFSSYNEQFF.

CDR3 amino acids: CASSQTKGAGYEQYF. The V call is TRBV18, the J call TRBJ2-7; TCRdb selects TRBD1, and the lack of DNA leaves this call unchecked. This CDR3 comprises 15 residues. Germline values: CDR1 KGHSH, CDR2 LQKENI.

V is TRBV2 and J is TRBJ2-7; TCRdb gives TRBD1 as the D gene, but with no DNA this cannot be confirmed. The CDR3 extends over 11 amino acids. Germline loops: CDR1 SNHLY, CDR2 FYNNEI. The CDR3 loop reads CARGQQYEQYF.

The rearrangement uses TRBV27 and TRBJ1-4. This CDR3 spans 12 amino acids. The germline V gene encodes CDR1 MNHEY and CDR2 SMNVEV (reference sequence). The CDR3 loop reads CASSSMGEKLFF.

J is TRBJ2-7 and V is TRBV20-1; TCRdb indicates TRBD1, and absent DNA this call remains unverified. CDR3 length: 12 residues. The germline V gene has CDR1 DFQATT and CDR2 SNEGSKA (reference sequence). The CDR3: CSATGQAYEQYF.

The rearrangement joins TRBV10-3 to TRBJ1-6; the D call of TRBD1 rests on TCRdb alone, since no DNA is present to check it. The germline CDR1 and CDR2 sequences are ENHRY and SYGVKD. The CDR3 is made up of 15 amino acids. The CDR3: CAISVHEAPNSPLHF.

The V gene is TRBV28, the J gene TRBJ2-7; TCRdb lists TRBD1, though no DNA is available to test this call. The germline gives CDR1 MDHEN, CDR2 SYDVKM. This CDR3 is built from 11 residues. The CDR3 loop reads CASTPGGEQYF.